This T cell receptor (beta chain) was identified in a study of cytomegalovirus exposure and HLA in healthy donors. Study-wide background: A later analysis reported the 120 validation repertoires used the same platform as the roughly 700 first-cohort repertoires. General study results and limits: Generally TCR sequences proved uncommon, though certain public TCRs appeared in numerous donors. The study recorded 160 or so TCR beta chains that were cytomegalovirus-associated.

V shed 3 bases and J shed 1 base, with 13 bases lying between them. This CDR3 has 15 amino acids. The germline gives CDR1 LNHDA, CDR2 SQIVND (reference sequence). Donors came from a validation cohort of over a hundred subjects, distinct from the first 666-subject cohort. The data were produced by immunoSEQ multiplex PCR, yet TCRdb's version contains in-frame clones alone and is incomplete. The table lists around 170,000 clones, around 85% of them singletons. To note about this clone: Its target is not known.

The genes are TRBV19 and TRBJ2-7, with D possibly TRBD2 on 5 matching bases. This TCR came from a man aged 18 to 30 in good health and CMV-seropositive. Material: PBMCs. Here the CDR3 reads CASSISAAASYEQYF. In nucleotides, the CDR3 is TGTGCCAGTAGTATCTCGGCAGCGGCTTCCTACGAGCAGTACTTC.